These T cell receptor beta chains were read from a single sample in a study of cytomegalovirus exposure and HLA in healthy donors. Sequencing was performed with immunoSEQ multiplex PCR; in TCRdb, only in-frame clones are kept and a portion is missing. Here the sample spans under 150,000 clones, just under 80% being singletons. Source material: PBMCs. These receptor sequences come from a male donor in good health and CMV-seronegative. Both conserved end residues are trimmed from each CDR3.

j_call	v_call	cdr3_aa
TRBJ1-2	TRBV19	ASTSQGTGGNYGYT
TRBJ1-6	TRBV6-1	ASAGRTGDNSPLH
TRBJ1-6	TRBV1	TSSQDGQGADSPLH
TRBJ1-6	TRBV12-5	ATGVDRDNSPLH
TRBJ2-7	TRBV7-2	ASSLWDRGRSEQY
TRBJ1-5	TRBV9	ASSVGYSSNQPQH
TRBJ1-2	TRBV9	ASSVAPTVQAAYGYT
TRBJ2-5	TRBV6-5	ASSYGQGQETQY
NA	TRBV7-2	ASSQYPGQGEYEQY
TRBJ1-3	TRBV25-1	ASSPSVSGNTIY
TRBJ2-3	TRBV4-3	ASSQGPGTSGGPTDTQY
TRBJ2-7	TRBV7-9	ASSHETGSYEQY
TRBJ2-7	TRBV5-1	ASSNGTGRNEQY
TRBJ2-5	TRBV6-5	ASSYSTVGAETQY
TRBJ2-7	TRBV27	ASSQGQGESYEQY
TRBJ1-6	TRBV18	ASSPPLNSPLH